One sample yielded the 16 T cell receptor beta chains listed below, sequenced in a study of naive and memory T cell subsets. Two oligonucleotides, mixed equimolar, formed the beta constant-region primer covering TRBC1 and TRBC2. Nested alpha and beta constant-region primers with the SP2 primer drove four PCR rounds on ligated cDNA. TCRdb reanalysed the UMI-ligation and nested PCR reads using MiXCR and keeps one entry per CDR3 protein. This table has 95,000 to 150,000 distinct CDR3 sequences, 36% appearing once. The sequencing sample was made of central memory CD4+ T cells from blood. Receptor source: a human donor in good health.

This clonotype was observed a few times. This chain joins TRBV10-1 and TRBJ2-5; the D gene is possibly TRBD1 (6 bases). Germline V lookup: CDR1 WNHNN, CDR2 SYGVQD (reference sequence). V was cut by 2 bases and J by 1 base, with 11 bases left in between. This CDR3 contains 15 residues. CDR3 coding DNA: TGCGCCAGCAGTGAGGGACAGAACCTCCAAGAGACCCAGTACTTC. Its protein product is CASSEGQNLQETQYF.

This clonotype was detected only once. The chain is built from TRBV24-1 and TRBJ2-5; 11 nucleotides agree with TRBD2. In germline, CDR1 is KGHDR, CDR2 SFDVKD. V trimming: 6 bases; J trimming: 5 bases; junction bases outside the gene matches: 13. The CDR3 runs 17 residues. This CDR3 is CATSRKDSGRADETQYF. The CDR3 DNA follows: TGTGCCACCAGTCGTAAAGATAGCGGGAGGGCCGATGAGACCCAGTACTTC.

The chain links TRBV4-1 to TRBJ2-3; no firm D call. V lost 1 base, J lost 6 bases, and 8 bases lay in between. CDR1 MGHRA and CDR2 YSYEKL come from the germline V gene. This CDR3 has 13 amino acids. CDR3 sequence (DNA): TGCGCCAGCAGCCAAGGCCGGGCGGATACGCAGTATTTT. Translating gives CASSQGRADTQYF.

CDR3 sequence reads: CASRWREGPNEQFF. DNA of the CDR3: TGTGCCAGCAGATGGCGGGAGGGCCCCAATGAGCAGTTCTTC. This chain links TRBV2 with TRBJ2-1; 9 positions agree with TRBD2. J gave up 6 bases and V 6 bases, and 6 bases lay outside the gene matches. CDR1 and CDR2 (germline): SNHLY, FYNNEI. The CDR3 extends over 14 amino acids.

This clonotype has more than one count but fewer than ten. The CDR3 reads CASRLKGRLCHEQYF. CDR3 nucleotides: TGTGCAAGTCGCCTCAAAGGCAGGCTATGCCACGAGCAGTACTTC. The rearrangement links TRBV12-2 to TRBJ2-7. TRBV12-2 is recorded as a pseudogene. The CDR3 has 15 amino acids.

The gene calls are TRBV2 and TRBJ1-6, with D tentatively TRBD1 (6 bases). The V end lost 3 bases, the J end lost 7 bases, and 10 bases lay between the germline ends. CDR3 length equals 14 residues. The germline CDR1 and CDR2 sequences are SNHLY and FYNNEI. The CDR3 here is CASSEDSTNSPLHF. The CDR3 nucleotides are TGTGCCAGCAGTGAGGACAGTACCAATTCACCCCTCCACTTT.

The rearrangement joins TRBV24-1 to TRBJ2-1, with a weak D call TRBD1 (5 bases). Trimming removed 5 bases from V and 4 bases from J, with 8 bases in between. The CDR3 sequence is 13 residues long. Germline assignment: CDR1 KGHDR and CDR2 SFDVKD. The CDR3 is CATSGQGYNEQFF. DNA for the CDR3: TGTGCCACCAGTGGTCAGGGTTACAATGAGCAGTTCTTC.

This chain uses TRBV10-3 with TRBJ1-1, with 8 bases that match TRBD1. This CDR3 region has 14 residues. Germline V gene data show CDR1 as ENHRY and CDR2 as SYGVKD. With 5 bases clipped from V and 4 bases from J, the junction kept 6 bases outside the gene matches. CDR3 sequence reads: CAISMTGVGTEAFF. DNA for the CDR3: TGTGCCATCAGTATGACAGGGGTGGGCACTGAAGCTTTCTTT.

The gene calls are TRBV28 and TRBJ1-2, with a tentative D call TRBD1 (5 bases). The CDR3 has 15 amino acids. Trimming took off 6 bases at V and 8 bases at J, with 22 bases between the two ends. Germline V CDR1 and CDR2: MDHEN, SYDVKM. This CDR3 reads CASSRAGVLTGGYTF. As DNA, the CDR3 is TGTGCCAGCAGCAGGGCTGGGGTCCTTACGGGGGGCTACACCTTC.

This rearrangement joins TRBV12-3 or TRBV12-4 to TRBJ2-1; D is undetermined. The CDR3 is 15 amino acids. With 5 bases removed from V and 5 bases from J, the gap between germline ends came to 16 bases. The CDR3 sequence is CASSQRSLLDNEQFF. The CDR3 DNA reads TGTGCCAGCAGTCAACGGAGTCTTTTGGACAATGAGCAGTTCTTC.

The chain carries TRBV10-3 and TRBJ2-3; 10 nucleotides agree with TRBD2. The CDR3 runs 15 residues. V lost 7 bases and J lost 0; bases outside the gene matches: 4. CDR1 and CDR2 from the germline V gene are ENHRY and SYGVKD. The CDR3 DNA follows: TGTGCCATCAAGGCTAGCGGGAGTAGCACAGATACGCAGTATTTT. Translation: CAIKASGSSTDTQYF.

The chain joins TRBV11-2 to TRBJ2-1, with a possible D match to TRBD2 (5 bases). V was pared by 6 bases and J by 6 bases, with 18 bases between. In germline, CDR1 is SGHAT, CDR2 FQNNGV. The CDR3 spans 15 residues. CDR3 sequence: CASSQPRGSGNEQFF. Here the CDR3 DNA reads TGTGCCAGCAGTCAGCCACGGGGTTCTGGCAATGAGCAGTTCTTC.

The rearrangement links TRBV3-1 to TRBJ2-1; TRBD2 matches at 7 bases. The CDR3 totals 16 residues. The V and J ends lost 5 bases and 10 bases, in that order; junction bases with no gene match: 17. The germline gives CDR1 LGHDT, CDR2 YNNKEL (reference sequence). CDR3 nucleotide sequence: TGTGCCAGCAGCATCCGAGCGGGGCGGTTGGTCGGAGAGCAGTTCTTC. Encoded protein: CASSIRAGRLVGEQFF.

This chain's CDR3 is CASTMPSLRQETQYF. DNA of the CDR3: TGTGCCAGCACCATGCCCTCTTTGCGGCAAGAGACCCAGTACTTC. J is TRBJ2-5 and V is TRBV7-9; D call uncertain. Looked up from germline, CDR1 is SEHNR and CDR2 is FQNEAQ (reference sequence). The CDR3 totals 15 residues. Trimming shortened V by 7 bases and J by 2 bases, and 17 bases separated the two germline ends.

The CDR3 region has the DNA TGTGCCAGCAACGGGAGGCCGCACACAGATACGCAGTATTTT. Translation gives CASNGRPHTDTQYF. The rearrangement joins TRBV6-5 to TRBJ2-3, with 7 nucleotides matching TRBD2. Per germline, CDR1 MNHEY and CDR2 SVGAGI. The CDR3 consists of 14 residues. The V gene end was trimmed by 7 bases and the J gene end by 2 bases; junction bases not matched to a gene: 6.

In nucleotides, the CDR3 is TGCAGTGCCTGGCTCAACCCCGGGACAGGACTGAAGCAGTACTTC. Its protein is CSAWLNPGTGLKQYF. V usage is TRBV20-1 and J usage is TRBJ2-7; 8 positions match TRBD1. Germline V lookup: CDR1 DFQATT, CDR2 SNEGSKA (reference sequence). V was clipped by 6 bases and J by 8 bases; unmatched bases: 18. The CDR3 is 15 amino acids.